A selection of T cell receptor beta chains follows, all from one sample in a study of T-cell reconstitution after alpha-beta-depleted transplantation in children. TCRdb re-called the PCR reads through MiXCR, storing one row per CDR3 protein. This sample yields 250,000 to 300,000 distinct CDR3 sequences, of which 10% are seen a single time; approximately 7% belongs to the top ten. The starting material was PBMCs, obtained before TCRalphabeta/CD19-depleted stem cell transplant. These receptors were obtained from a boy less than two years old with acute myeloid leukemia, due to receive a stem cell transplant. The CDR3 runs from the conserved cysteine through the conserved F or W. D genes are given only for firm matches. Clone size is stated in some rows and not others, as once, few, many or a class when expanded.

d_call: TRBD2; clone_size: many; j_call: TRBJ2-1; v_call: TRBV7-3; cdr3_aa: CASSPQAGVIYNEQFF; cdr3_nt: TGTGCCAGCAGCCCTCAAGCGGGAGTAATCTACAATGAGCAGTTCTTC
d_call: TRBD1; clone_size: many; j_call: TRBJ2-3; v_call: TRBV7-3; cdr3_aa: CASSFQGASTDTQYF; cdr3_nt: TGTGCCAGCAGCTTCCAGGGGGCTAGCACAGATACGCAGTATTTT
d_call: NA; clone_size: few; j_call: TRBJ2-5; v_call: TRBV12-3/TRBV12-4; cdr3_aa: CASSPGLETQYF; cdr3_nt: TGTGCCAGCAGTCCAGGGTTAGAGACCCAGTACTTC
d_call: NA; clone_size: many; j_call: TRBJ2-3; v_call: TRBV5-1; cdr3_aa: CASSLLLPTDTQYF; cdr3_nt: TGCGCCAGCAGCTTGCTCCTACCCACAGATACGCAGTATTTT
d_call: NA; clone_size: many; j_call: TRBJ2-3; v_call: TRBV12-3/TRBV12-4; cdr3_aa: CASSSVPGVNPLVVGTDTQYF; cdr3_nt: TGTGCCAGCAGTTCTGTCCCTGGGGTGAATCCCTTGGTGGTCGGGACAGATACGCAGTATTTT
d_call: NA; clone_size: many; j_call: TRBJ2-1; v_call: TRBV5-4; cdr3_aa: CASSFTAASEQFF; cdr3_nt: TGTGCCAGCAGCTTTACAGCGGCTAGTGAGCAGTTCTTC
d_call: TRBD1; clone_size: many; j_call: TRBJ2-7; v_call: TRBV12-3/TRBV12-4; cdr3_aa: CASSPRTGGPYEQYF; cdr3_nt: TGTGCCAGCAGTCCTCGGACAGGGGGCCCGTACGAGCAGTACTTC
d_call: TRBD1; clone_size: many; j_call: TRBJ1-2; v_call: TRBV4-2; cdr3_aa: CASSQDRDRAQGYTF; cdr3_nt: TGTGCCAGCAGCCAAGACCGGGACAGGGCTCAGGGCTACACCTTC
d_call: NA; clone_size: many; j_call: TRBJ2-5; v_call: TRBV6-5; cdr3_aa: CASSYSGTGETQYF; cdr3_nt: TGTGCCAGCAGTTACTCTGGGACCGGCGAGACCCAGTACTTC
d_call: NA; clone_size: many; j_call: TRBJ1-5; v_call: TRBV28; cdr3_aa: CASSFRGNSNQPQHF; cdr3_nt: TGTGCCAGCAGTTTTCGGGGCAATAGCAATCAGCCCCAGCATTTT
d_call: TRBD2; clone_size: many; j_call: TRBJ2-3; v_call: TRBV12-3/TRBV12-4; cdr3_aa: CASSFPLIAGGKGAQYF; cdr3_nt: TGTGCCAGCAGTTTCCCTCTGATAGCGGGGGGCAAAGGGGCGCAGTATTTT
d_call: NA; clone_size: few; j_call: TRBJ1-3; v_call: TRBV6-1; cdr3_aa: CASREEASGNTIYF; cdr3_nt: TGTGCCAGCAGGGAGGAGGCCTCTGGAAACACCATATATTTT
d_call: NA; clone_size: many; j_call: TRBJ2-1; v_call: TRBV12-3/TRBV12-4; cdr3_aa: CAVDWGYNEQFF; cdr3_nt: TGTGCCGTCGACTGGGGGTACAATGAGCAGTTCTTC
d_call: NA; clone_size: many; j_call: TRBJ2-3; v_call: TRBV4-3; cdr3_aa: CASSQDPLGRGTDTQYF; cdr3_nt: TGCGCCAGCAGCCAAGATCCCCTGGGACGGGGCACAGATACGCAGTATTTT
d_call: TRBD2; clone_size: many; j_call: TRBJ2-1; v_call: TRBV12-3/TRBV12-4; cdr3_aa: CASSWSGGLYNEQFF; cdr3_nt: TGTGCCAGCAGCTGGAGCGGGGGGCTTTACAATGAGCAGTTCTTC
d_call: TRBD1; clone_size: many; j_call: TRBJ2-5; v_call: TRBV9; cdr3_aa: CASSLGQGRHETQYF; cdr3_nt: TGTGCCAGCAGCCTCGGACAGGGTCGACACGAGACCCAGTACTTC
d_call: NA; clone_size: few; j_call: TRBJ2-6; v_call: TRBV27; cdr3_aa: CASTTSGVGANVLTF; cdr3_nt: TGTGCCAGCACCACTTCAGGGGTTGGGGCCAACGTCCTGACTTTC
d_call: TRBD1; clone_size: many; j_call: TRBJ2-5; v_call: TRBV29-1; cdr3_aa: CSVIDRGHLETQYF; cdr3_nt: TGCAGCGTCATCGACAGGGGGCATTTGGAGACCCAGTACTTC
d_call: NA; clone_size: few; j_call: TRBJ1-5; v_call: TRBV4-2; cdr3_aa: CASSQTGLYQPQHF; cdr3_nt: TGTGCCAGCAGCCAAACGGGACTTTACCAGCCCCAGCATTTT
d_call: NA; clone_size: NA; j_call: TRBJ2-7; v_call: TRBV5-6; cdr3_aa: CASSLFRQSYEQYF; cdr3_nt: TGTGCCAGCAGCTTGTTTCGGCAGAGCTACGAGCAGTACTTC
d_call: NA; clone_size: many; j_call: TRBJ2-7; v_call: TRBV20-1; cdr3_aa: CSARDLSVSYEQYF; cdr3_nt: TGCAGTGCTAGAGATCTCTCTGTCTCCTACGAGCAGTACTTC
d_call: NA; clone_size: many; j_call: TRBJ2-5; v_call: TRBV12-3/TRBV12-4; cdr3_aa: CASSLAGGGFRETQYF; cdr3_nt: TGTGCCAGCAGTTTAGCCGGAGGGGGCTTCAGAGAGACCCAGTACTTC
d_call: TRBD1; clone_size: many; j_call: TRBJ1-1; v_call: TRBV7-3; cdr3_aa: CASSLTTGTEAFF; cdr3_nt: TGTGCCAGCAGCTTAACGACAGGGACTGAAGCTTTCTTT
d_call: NA; clone_size: many; j_call: TRBJ2-3; v_call: TRBV28; cdr3_aa: CASRPWRDRTDTQYF; cdr3_nt: TGTGCCAGCAGACCGTGGAGGGACCGCACAGATACGCAGTATTTT
d_call: TRBD1; clone_size: NA; j_call: TRBJ2-3; v_call: TRBV20-1; cdr3_aa: CSARAGGAGDTQYF; cdr3_nt: TGCAGTGCTAGAGCAGGGGGCGCTGGGGATACGCAGTATTTT
d_call: NA; clone_size: many; j_call: TRBJ2-5; v_call: TRBV4-2; cdr3_aa: CASSQVQLGKGETQYF; cdr3_nt: TGTGCCAGCAGCCAAGTACAACTCGGAAAAGGGGAGACCCAGTACTTC
d_call: TRBD2; clone_size: few; j_call: TRBJ2-1; v_call: TRBV20-1; cdr3_aa: CSAITGRGRDEQFF; cdr3_nt: TGCAGTGCTATAACGGGCCGCGGGAGGGATGAGCAGTTCTTC
d_call: NA; clone_size: NA; j_call: TRBJ1-1; v_call: TRBV7-6; cdr3_aa: CASSKGSRAMNTEAFF; cdr3_nt: TGTGCCAGCAGCAAGGGCAGTCGTGCCATGAACACTGAAGCTTTCTTT
d_call: NA; clone_size: many; j_call: TRBJ2-2; v_call: TRBV5-1; cdr3_aa: CASSLAGTANTGELFF; cdr3_nt: TGTGCCAGCAGCTTGGCAGGGACGGCCAACACCGGGGAGCTGTTTTTT
d_call: TRBD1; clone_size: many; j_call: TRBJ2-1; v_call: TRBV5-1; cdr3_aa: CASSVTGDSQFF; cdr3_nt: TGCGCCAGCAGCGTGACAGGGGACTCCCAGTTCTTC
d_call: TRBD1; clone_size: many; j_call: TRBJ1-2; v_call: TRBV7-9; cdr3_aa: CASILPGTGGEDGYTF; cdr3_nt: TGTGCCAGCATTCTACCCGGGACAGGGGGCGAAGATGGCTACACCTTC
d_call: TRBD1; clone_size: many; j_call: TRBJ2-7; v_call: TRBV29-1; cdr3_aa: CSVEGDRGSYEQYF; cdr3_nt: TGCAGCGTTGAGGGGGACAGGGGCTCCTACGAGCAGTACTTC
d_call: NA; clone_size: NA; j_call: TRBJ2-7; v_call: TRBV11-2; cdr3_aa: CASSFSLAFAYEQYF; cdr3_nt: TGTGCCAGCAGCTTTAGTCTAGCGTTCGCCTACGAGCAGTACTTC
d_call: NA; clone_size: many; j_call: TRBJ2-7; v_call: TRBV20-1; cdr3_aa: CSAIPGTMRSYEQYF; cdr3_nt: TGCAGTGCTATCCCAGGGACAATGCGCTCCTACGAGCAGTACTTC
d_call: NA; clone_size: many; j_call: TRBJ1-5; v_call: TRBV10-3; cdr3_aa: CAINKGQNQPQHF; cdr3_nt: TGTGCCATCAATAAGGGACAAAATCAGCCCCAGCATTTT
d_call: NA; clone_size: many; j_call: TRBJ2-1; v_call: TRBV15; cdr3_aa: CATSRGGDSYNEQFF; cdr3_nt: TGTGCCACCAGCAGAGGGGGAGACTCCTACAATGAGCAGTTCTTC
d_call: NA; clone_size: many; j_call: TRBJ2-4; v_call: TRBV12-3/TRBV12-4; cdr3_aa: CASSPRSPLNIQYF; cdr3_nt: TGTGCCAGCAGTCCGAGATCTCCTTTAAACATTCAGTACTTC
d_call: NA; clone_size: many; j_call: TRBJ2-3; v_call: TRBV4-2; cdr3_aa: CASSQDRDTQYF; cdr3_nt: TGTGCCAGCAGCCAAGATCGAGATACGCAGTATTTT
d_call: NA; clone_size: many; j_call: TRBJ2-3; v_call: TRBV24-1; cdr3_aa: CATSRLGSQYF; cdr3_nt: TGTGCCACCAGTCGACTAGGATCGCAGTATTTT
d_call: NA; clone_size: many; j_call: TRBJ2-4; v_call: TRBV5-1; cdr3_aa: CASSPSWGDIQYF; cdr3_nt: TGCGCCAGCAGCCCCTCTTGGGGGGACATTCAGTACTTC
d_call: NA; clone_size: many; j_call: TRBJ1-4; v_call: TRBV28; cdr3_aa: CASSLPREVGEKLFF; cdr3_nt: TGTGCCAGCAGTTTACCCAGGGAAGTTGGTGAAAAACTGTTTTTT
d_call: NA; clone_size: NA; j_call: TRBJ2-1; v_call: TRBV5-1; cdr3_aa: CASSYTGGGLVYNEQFF; cdr3_nt: TGCGCCAGCAGCTATACAGGGGGGGGACTTGTATACAATGAGCAGTTCTTC